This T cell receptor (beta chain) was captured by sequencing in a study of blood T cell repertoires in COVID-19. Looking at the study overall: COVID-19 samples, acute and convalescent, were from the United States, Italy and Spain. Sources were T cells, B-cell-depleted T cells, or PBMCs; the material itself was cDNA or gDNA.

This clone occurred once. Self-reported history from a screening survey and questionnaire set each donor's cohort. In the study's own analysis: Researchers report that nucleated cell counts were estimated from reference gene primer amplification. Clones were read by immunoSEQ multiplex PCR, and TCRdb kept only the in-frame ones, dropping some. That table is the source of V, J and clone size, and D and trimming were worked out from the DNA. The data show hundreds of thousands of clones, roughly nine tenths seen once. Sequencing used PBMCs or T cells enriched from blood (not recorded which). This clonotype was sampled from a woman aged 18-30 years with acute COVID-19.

The CDR3 bases are TGTGCCAGCAGTTTAGTCAGCGAGTCCTACGAGCAGTACTTC. This sequence encodes CASSLVSESYEQYF. The gene calls are TRBV27 and TRBJ2-7; the D is unclear. V dropped 2 bases and J dropped 1 base, with 9 bases sitting between them. Germline CDR1 is MNHEY and CDR2 is SMNVEV (reference sequence). The CDR3 length is 14 residues.